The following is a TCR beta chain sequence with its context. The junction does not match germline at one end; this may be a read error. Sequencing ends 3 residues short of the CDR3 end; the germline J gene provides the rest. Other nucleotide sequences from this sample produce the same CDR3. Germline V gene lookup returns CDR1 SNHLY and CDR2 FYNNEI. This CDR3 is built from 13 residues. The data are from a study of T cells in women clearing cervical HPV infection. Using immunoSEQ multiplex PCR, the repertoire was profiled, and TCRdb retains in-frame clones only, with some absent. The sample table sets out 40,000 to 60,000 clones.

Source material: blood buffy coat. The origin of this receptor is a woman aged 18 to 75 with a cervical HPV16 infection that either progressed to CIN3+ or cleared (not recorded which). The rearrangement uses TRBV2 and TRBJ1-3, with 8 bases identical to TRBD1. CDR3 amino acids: CAGGTGAGNTIYF. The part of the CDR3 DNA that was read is TGTGCCGGGGGGACAGGAGCCGGAAACACT.